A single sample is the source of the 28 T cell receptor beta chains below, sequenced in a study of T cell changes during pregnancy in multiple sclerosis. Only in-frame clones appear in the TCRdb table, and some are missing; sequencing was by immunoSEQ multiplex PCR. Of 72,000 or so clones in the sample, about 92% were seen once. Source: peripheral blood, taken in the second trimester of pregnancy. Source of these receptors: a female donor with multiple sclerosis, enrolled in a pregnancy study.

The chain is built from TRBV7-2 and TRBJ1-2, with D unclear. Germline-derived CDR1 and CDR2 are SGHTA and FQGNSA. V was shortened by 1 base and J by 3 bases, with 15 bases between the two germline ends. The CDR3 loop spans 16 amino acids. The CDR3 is CASSLGVLSPHYGYTF. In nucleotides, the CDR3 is TGTGCCAGCAGCTTAGGCGTTTTGTCACCCCACTATGGCTACACCTTC.

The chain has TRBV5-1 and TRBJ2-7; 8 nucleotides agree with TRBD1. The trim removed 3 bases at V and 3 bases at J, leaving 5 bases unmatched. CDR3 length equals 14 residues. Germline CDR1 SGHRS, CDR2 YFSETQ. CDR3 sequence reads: CASSWGTGGYEQYF. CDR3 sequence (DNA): TGCGCCAGCAGCTGGGGGACAGGAGGCTACGAGCAGTACTTC. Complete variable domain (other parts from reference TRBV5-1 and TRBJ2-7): KAGVTQTPRYLIKTRGQQVTLSCSPISGHRSVSWYQQTPGQGLQFLFEYFSETQRNKGNFPGRFSGRQFSNSRSEMNVSTLELGDSALYLCASSWGTGGYEQYFGPGTRLTVT.

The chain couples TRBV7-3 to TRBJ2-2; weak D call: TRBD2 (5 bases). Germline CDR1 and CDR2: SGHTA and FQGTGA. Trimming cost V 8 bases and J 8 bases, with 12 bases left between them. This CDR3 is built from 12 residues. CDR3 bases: TGTGCCAGCGGACGGGGTACAGGGGAGCTGTTTTTT. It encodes CASGRGTGELFF.

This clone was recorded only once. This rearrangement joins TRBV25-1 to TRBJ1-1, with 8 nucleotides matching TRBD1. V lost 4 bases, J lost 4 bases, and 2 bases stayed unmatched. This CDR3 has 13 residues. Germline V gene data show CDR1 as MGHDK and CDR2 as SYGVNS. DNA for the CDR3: TGTGCCAGCAGTGGACAGGGGAGCACTGAAGCTTTCTTT. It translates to CASSGQGSTEAFF.

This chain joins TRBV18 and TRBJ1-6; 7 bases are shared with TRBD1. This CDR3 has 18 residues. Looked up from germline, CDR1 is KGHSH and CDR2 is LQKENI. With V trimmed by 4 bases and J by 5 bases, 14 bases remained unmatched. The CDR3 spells CASSLLYGQEGNNSPLHF. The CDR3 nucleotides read TGTGCCAGCTCACTCCTTTATGGACAGGAGGGTAATAATTCACCCCTCCACTTT.

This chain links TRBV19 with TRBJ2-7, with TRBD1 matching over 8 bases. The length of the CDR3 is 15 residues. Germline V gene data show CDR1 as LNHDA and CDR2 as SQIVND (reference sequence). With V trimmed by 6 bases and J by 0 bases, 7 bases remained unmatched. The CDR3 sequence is CASRDTGGISYEQYF. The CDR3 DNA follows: TGTGCCAGTAGGGATACAGGGGGGATCTCCTACGAGCAGTACTTC.

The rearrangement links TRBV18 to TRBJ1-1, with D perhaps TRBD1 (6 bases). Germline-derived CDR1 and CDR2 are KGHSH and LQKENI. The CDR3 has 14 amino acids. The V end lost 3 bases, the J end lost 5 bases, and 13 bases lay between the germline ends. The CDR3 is CASSPKKGGTEAFF. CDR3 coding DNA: TGTGCCAGCTCACCGAAGAAAGGGGGAACTGAAGCTTTCTTT. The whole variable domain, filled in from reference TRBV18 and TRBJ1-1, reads NAGVMQNPRHLVRRRGQEARLRCSPMKGHSHVYWYRQLPEEGLKFMVYLQKENIIDESGMPKERFSAEFPKEGPSILRIQQVVRGDSAAYFCASSPKKGGTEAFFGQGTRLTVV.

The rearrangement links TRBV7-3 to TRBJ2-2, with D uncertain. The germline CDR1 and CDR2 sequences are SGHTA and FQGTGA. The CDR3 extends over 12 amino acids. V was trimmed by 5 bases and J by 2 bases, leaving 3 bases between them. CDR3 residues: CASSPNTGELFF. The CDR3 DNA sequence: TGTGCCAGCAGCCCAAACACCGGGGAGCTGTTTTTT.

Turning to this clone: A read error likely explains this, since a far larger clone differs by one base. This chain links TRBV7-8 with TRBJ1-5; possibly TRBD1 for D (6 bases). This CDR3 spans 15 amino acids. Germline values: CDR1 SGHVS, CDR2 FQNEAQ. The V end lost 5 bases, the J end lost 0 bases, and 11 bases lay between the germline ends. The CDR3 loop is CASSTDSYSNQPQHF. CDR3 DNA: TGTGCCAGCAGCACGGACAGTTATAGCAATCAGCCCCAGCATTTT.

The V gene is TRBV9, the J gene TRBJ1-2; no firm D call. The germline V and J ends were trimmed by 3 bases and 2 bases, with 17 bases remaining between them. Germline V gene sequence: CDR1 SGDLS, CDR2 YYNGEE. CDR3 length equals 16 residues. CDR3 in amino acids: CASSAPDGLINYGYTF. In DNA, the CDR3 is TGTGCCAGCAGCGCACCCGACGGGTTAATCAACTATGGCTACACCTTC.

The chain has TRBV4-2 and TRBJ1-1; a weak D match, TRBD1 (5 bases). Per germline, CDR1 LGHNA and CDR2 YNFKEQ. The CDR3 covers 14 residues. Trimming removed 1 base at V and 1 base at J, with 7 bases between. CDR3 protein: CASSQVDKNTEAFF. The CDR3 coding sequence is TGTGCCAGCAGCCAAGTGGACAAGAACACTGAAGCTTTCTTT.

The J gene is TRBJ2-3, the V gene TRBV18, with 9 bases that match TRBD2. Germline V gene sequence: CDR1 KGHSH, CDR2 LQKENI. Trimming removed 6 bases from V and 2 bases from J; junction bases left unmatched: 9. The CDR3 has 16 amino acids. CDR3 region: CASSRLTSGYTDTQYF. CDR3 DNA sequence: TGTGCCAGCTCGCGCCTCACTAGCGGGTACACAGATACGCAGTATTTT.

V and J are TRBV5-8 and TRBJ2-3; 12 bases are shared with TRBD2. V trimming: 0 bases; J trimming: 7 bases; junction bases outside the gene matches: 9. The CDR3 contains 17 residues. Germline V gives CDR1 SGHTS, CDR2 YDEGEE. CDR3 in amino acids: CASSLAPASGGAYTQYF. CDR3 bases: TGTGCCAGCAGCTTGGCTCCCGCTAGCGGGGGGGCGTATACGCAGTATTTT.

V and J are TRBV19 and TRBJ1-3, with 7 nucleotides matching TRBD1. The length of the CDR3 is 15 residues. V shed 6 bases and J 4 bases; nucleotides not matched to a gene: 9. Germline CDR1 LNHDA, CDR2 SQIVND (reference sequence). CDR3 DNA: TGTGCCAGTAGAAGACCAGGGACAGACGGAAACACCATATATTTT. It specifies CASRRPGTDGNTIYF. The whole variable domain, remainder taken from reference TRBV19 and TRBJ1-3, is DGGITQSPKYLFRKEGQNVTLSCEQNLNHDAMYWYRQDPGQGLRLIYYSQIVNDFQKGDIAEGYSVSREKKESFPLTVTSAQKNPTAFYLCASRRPGTDGNTIYFGEGSWLTVV.

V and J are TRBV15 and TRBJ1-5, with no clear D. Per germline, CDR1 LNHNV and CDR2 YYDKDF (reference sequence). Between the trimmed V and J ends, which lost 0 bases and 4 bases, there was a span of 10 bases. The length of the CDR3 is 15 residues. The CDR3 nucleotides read TGTGCCACCAGCAGAGATCGCGGGGTTAATCAGCCCCAGCATTTT. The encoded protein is CATSRDRGVNQPQHF.

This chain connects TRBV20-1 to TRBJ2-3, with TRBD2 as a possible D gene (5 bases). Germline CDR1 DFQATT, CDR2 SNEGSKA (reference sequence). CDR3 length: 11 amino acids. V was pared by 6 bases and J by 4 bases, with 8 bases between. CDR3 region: CSAEAADTQYF. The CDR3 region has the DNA TGCAGTGCGGAGGCAGCAGATACGCAGTATTTT.

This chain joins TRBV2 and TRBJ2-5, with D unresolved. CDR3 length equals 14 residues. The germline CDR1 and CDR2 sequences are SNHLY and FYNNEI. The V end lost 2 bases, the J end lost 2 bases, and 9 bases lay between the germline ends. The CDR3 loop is CASSELWQQETQYF. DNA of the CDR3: TGTGCCAGCAGTGAACTCTGGCAGCAAGAGACCCAGTACTTC. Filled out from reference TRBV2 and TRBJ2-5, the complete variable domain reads EPEVTQTPSHQVTQMGQEVILRCVPISNHLYFYWYRQILGQKVEFLVSFYNNEISEKSEIFDDQFSVERPDGSNFTLKIRSTKLEDSAMYFCASSELWQQETQYFGPGTRLLVL.

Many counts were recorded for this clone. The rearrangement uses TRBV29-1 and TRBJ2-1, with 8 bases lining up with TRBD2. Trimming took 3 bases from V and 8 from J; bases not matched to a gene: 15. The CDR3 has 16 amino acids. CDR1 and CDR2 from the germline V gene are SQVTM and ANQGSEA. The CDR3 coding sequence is TGCAGCGTTGACATGTGGGTAGCGGGGCGCGGCTATGAGCAGTTCTTC. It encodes CSVDMWVAGRGYEQFF.

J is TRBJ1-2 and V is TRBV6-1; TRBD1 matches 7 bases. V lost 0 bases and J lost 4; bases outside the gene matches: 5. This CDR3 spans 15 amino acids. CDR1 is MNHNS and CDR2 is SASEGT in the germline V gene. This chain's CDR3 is CASSEATGASYGYTF. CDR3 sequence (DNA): TGTGCCAGCAGTGAAGCAACAGGGGCCTCCTATGGCTACACCTTC.

The CDR3 sequence: CASSQDWANEQFF. The CDR3 nucleotides read TGCGCCAGCAGCCAAGATTGGGCCAATGAGCAGTTCTTC. The chain joins TRBV4-1 to TRBJ2-1; D unclear. There are 13 residues in the CDR3. V shed 0 bases and J shed 6 bases, with 6 bases lying between them. Germline-derived CDR1 and CDR2 are MGHRA and YSYEKL.

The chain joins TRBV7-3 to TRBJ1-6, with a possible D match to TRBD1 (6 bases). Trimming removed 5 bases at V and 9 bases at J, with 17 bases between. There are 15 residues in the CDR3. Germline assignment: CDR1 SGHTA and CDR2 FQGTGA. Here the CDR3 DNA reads TGTGCCAGCAGCCCGGGCACAGGGAAGTTTTCACCCCTCCACTTT. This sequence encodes CASSPGTGKFSPLHF. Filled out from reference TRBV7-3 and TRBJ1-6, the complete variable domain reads GAGVSQTPSNKVTEKGKYVELRCDPISGHTALYWYRQSLGQGPEFLIYFQGTGAADDSGLPNDRFFAVRPEGSVSTLKIQRTERGDSAVYLCASSPGTGKFSPLHFGNGTRLTVT.

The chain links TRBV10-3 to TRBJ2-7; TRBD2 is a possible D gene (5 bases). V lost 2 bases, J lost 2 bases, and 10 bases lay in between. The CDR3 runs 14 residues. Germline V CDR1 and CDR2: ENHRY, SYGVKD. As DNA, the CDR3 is TGTGCCATCAGTGAGGGGCGGCGGGCCTACGAGCAGTACTTC. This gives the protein CAISEGRRAYEQYF.

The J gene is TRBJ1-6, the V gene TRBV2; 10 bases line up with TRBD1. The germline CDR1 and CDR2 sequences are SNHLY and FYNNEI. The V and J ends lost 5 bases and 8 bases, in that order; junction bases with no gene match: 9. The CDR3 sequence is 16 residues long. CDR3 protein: CASSSYRQGADSPLHF. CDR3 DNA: TGTGCCAGCAGTAGCTATAGACAGGGGGCAGATTCACCCCTCCACTTT.

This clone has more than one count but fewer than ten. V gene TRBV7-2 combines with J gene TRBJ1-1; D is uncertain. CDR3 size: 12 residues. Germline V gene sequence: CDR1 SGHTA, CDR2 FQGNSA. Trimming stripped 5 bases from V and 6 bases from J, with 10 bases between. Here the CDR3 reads CASSTPGAEAFF. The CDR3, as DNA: TGTGCCAGCAGCACCCCGGGAGCTGAAGCTTTCTTT.

The chain's CDR3 is CASSQETGQGYEQYF. CDR3 bases: TGCGCCAGCAGCCAAGAGACAGGACAGGGCTACGAGCAGTACTTC. The chain links TRBV4-1 to TRBJ2-7, with 8 nucleotides matching TRBD1. The CDR3 length is 15 residues. The ends lost 0 bases at V and 3 bases at J; junction bases unmatched: 4. CDR1 and CDR2 from the germline V gene are MGHRA and YSYEKL.

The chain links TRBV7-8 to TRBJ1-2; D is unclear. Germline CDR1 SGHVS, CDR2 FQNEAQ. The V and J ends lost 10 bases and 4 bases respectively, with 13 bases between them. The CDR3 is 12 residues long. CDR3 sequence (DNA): TGTGCCACTAACCGACTACCCTATGGCTACACCTTC. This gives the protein CATNRLPYGYTF.

CDR3 amino acids: CAISESRAGDRSEQFF. In DNA form, the CDR3 reads TGTGCCATCAGTGAGTCTCGAGCGGGGGACCGGAGTGAGCAGTTCTTC. The chain combines TRBV10-3 with TRBJ2-1; 8 bases fit TRBD2. This CDR3 is 16 amino acids long. After removal of 0 bases from V and 9 bases from J, the junction contained 10 bases not matched to a gene. Germline V gene sequence: CDR1 ENHRY, CDR2 SYGVKD.

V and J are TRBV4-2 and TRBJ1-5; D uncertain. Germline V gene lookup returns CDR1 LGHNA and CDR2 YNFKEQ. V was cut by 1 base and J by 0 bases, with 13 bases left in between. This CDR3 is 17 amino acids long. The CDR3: CASSQGGPGYSNQPQHF. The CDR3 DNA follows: TGTGCCAGCAGCCAAGGAGGGCCGGGATATAGCAATCAGCCCCAGCATTTT.